These 25 T cell receptor beta chains originate from one sample sequenced in a study of cytomegalovirus exposure and HLA in healthy donors. The protocol was immunoSEQ multiplex PCR, while the TCRdb copy is restricted to in-frame clones and leaves out a portion. The table lists about 74,000 clones, around 94% of them singletons, with less than 2% in the top ten. Sample: PBMCs. These receptors originate from a woman aged 18-29 years in good health and CMV-seropositive.

The chain couples TRBV7-3 to TRBJ2-1; 10 bases are shared with TRBD2. Trimming removed 5 bases from V and 7 bases from J; junction bases left unmatched: 17. CDR1 and CDR2 (germline): SGHTA, FQGTGA. The CDR3 totals 18 residues. The CDR3 nucleotides read TGTGCCAGCAGCCTTATTCCCCTGAGTACTAGCGGGAAGAATGAGCAGTTCTTC. Protein product: CASSLIPLSTSGKNEQFF.

This clone was observed once. The rearrangement links TRBV5-4 to TRBJ1-1, with 7 bases lining up with TRBD1. There are 14 residues in the CDR3. Trimming cost V 5 bases and J 2 bases; bases outside gene matches: 6. Germline-derived CDR1 and CDR2 are SGHNT and YYREEE (reference sequence). In DNA form, the CDR3 reads TGTGCCAGCAGACCGGACAGGCAAAACACTGAAGCTTTCTTT. It yields the protein CASRPDRQNTEAFF.

The chain recombines TRBV30 with TRBJ1-1; tentatively, D is TRBD1 (6 bases). V lost 3 bases, J lost 3 bases, and 11 bases lay in between. This CDR3 region has 13 residues. Germline V gives CDR1 GTSNPN, CDR2 SVGIG (reference sequence). CDR3 in amino acids: CAWSQGYDTEAFF. In DNA form, the CDR3 reads TGTGCCTGGAGCCAGGGGTACGACACTGAAGCTTTCTTT.

The V and J genes are TRBV18 and TRBJ2-3; 7 bases align to TRBD1. V gave up 5 bases and J gave up 1 base; unmatched junction bases: 0. Germline loops: CDR1 KGHSH, CDR2 LQKENI. The CDR3 totals 13 residues. The CDR3 bases are TGTGCCAGCTCAGGACAGGGCACAGATACGCAGTATTTT. This sequence encodes CASSGQGTDTQYF.

A note on this clone: At one end, the junction sequence differs from germline, possibly due to a read error. The CDR3 protein is CASSPRTSTYNEQFF. CDR3 bases: TGTGCTAGCAGCCCCCGGACTAGCACGTACAATGAGCAGTTCTTC. The chain employs TRBV7-7 and TRBJ2-1, with TRBD2 identical over 8 bases. CDR1 is SSHAT, CDR2 FNYEAQ, per germline (reference sequence). This CDR3 spans 15 amino acids.

This CDR3 reads CASSYGQGGIGEAFF. The CDR3 bases are TGCGCCAGCAGCTATGGACAGGGAGGTATCGGTGAAGCTTTCTTT. V gene TRBV5-1 combines with J gene TRBJ1-1; 8 positions agree with TRBD1. J lost 7 bases, V lost 3 bases, and 11 bases had no gene match. This CDR3 has 15 amino acids. CDR1 is SGHRS, CDR2 YFSETQ, per germline.

This clone appeared a single time. The chain combines TRBV6-1 with TRBJ2-2, with TRBD1 matching 7 bases. The CDR3 sequence is 13 residues long. The germline gives CDR1 MNHNS, CDR2 SASEGT. V was pared by 7 bases and J by 3 bases, with 2 bases of the junction left unmatched. The CDR3 loop is CASKQGYTGELFF. DNA for the CDR3: TGTGCCAGCAAACAGGGGTACACCGGGGAGCTGTTTTTT.

The chain is built from TRBV4-3 and TRBJ1-1, with no clear D. V lost 7 bases to trimming and J lost 0 bases, with 24 bases between them. CDR1 LGHNA and CDR2 YSLEER come from the germline V gene. The CDR3 is made up of 18 amino acids. DNA of the CDR3: TGCGCCAGCAACGAACGCGGGGTAGGGTCAGACCTGAACACTGAAGCTTTCTTT. It codes for CASNERGVGSDLNTEAFF.

This rearrangement joins TRBV7-2 to TRBJ2-1; 7 nucleotides line up with TRBD2. V dropped 4 bases and J dropped 0; count of bases not matched to a gene: 9. Germline V gene sequence: CDR1 SGHTA, CDR2 FQGNSA. The CDR3 has 17 amino acids. The CDR3: CASSSPSGGDSYNEQFF. CDR3 bases: TGTGCCAGCAGCTCCCCCAGTGGGGGGGACTCCTACAATGAGCAGTTCTTC. The variable domain in full, completed from reference TRBV7-2 and TRBJ2-1, reads GAGVSQSPSNKVTEKGKDVELRCDPISGHTALYWYRQSLGQGLEFLIYFQGNSAPDKSGLPSDRFSAERTGGSVSTLTIQRTQQEDSAVYLCASSSPSGGDSYNEQFFGPGTRLTVL.

The chain uses TRBV19 and TRBJ1-1; no reliable D call. Germline V gives CDR1 LNHDA, CDR2 SQIVND (reference sequence). V gave up 1 base and J gave up 3 bases, with 9 bases separating them. The CDR3 is made up of 14 amino acids. For the CDR3, the DNA is TGTGCCAGTAGTATAGGGGAGGGTCACACTGAAGCTTTCTTT. Its protein is CASSIGEGHTEAFF.

The chain joins TRBV7-3 to TRBJ2-3, with D hard to call. The germline gives CDR1 SGHTA, CDR2 FQGTGA. The CDR3 sequence is 12 residues long. The V end was cut by 4 bases, the J end by 1 base, with 3 bases between. The CDR3 nucleotides are TGTGCCAGCAGCTCCGGCACAGATACGCAGTATTTT. This sequence encodes CASSSGTDTQYF. Full variable domain (missing parts from reference TRBV7-3 and TRBJ2-3): GAGVSQTPSNKVTEKGKYVELRCDPISGHTALYWYRQSLGQGPEFLIYFQGTGAADDSGLPNDRFFAVRPEGSVSTLKIQRTERGDSAVYLCASSSGTDTQYFGPGTRLTVL.

The V and J genes are TRBV2 and TRBJ2-3; TRBD2 aligns across 7 bases. Germline loops: CDR1 SNHLY, CDR2 FYNNEI. The CDR3 totals 17 residues. With V trimmed by 4 bases and J by 4 bases, 14 bases remained unmatched. DNA for the CDR3: TGTGCCAGCAGTGGGGGAGGCGGGAGCGGGTCCCCAGATACGCAGTATTTT. Translation gives CASSGGGGSGSPDTQYF.

The rearrangement joins TRBV11-1 to TRBJ1-3; unclear D gene. Germline lookup yields CDR1 SGHAT and CDR2 FQDESV (reference sequence). This CDR3 is built from 12 residues. The V end was cut by 5 bases, the J end by 3 bases, with 5 bases between. This chain's CDR3 is CASSAGGNTIYF. CDR3 DNA: TGTGCCAGCAGCGCAGGTGGAAACACCATATATTTT.

This clone was observed a handful of times. The germline gene is not matched at one end of the junction; a read error may be the cause. The chain combines TRBV5-4 with TRBJ1-1, with a weak D call TRBD1 (6 bases). The CDR3 is 11 residues long. Germline loops: CDR1 SGHNT, CDR2 YYREEE (reference sequence). CDR3 amino acids: CASSLGDTRSF. DNA of the CDR3: TGTGCCAGCAGCTTGGGGGACACTCGTAGCTTT. Full variable domain (remainder filled in from reference TRBV5-4 and TRBJ1-1): ETGVTQSPTHLIKTRGQQVTLRCSSQSGHNTVSWYQQALGQGPQFIFQYYREEENGRGNFPPRFSGLQFPNYSSELNVNALELDDSALYLCASSLGDTRSFGQGTRLTVV.

The chain has TRBV27 and TRBJ2-7; 11 bases are shared with TRBD2. Germline V gene sequence: CDR1 MNHEY, CDR2 SMNVEV (reference sequence). Unmatched junction bases numbered 1, after V lost 3 bases and J lost 0 bases. There are 15 residues in the CDR3. For the CDR3, the DNA is TGTGCCAGCAGTTTGACTAGCGGGGACTCCTACGAGCAGTACTTC. Amino acids: CASSLTSGDSYEQYF.

J is TRBJ2-2 and V is TRBV9; 14 nucleotides match TRBD2. Germline V CDR1 and CDR2: SGDLS, YYNGEE. CDR3 length: 17 residues. V trimming: 2 bases; J trimming: 5 bases; junction bases outside the gene matches: 5. DNA for the CDR3: TGTGCCAGCAGCGTGGGGACTAGCGGGAGTGGTACCGGGGAGCTGTTTTTT. Its translation: CASSVGTSGSGTGELFF.

The genes are TRBV10-3 and TRBJ1-1; D possibly corresponds to TRBD1 (5 bases). The CDR3 is 16 residues long. The V gene's germline CDR1 is ENHRY and CDR2 SYGVKD. V was cut by 2 bases and J by 1 base, with 14 bases left in between. The DNA of the CDR3 is TGTGCCATCAGTGAGAGTATAGGGGCCGGGAACACTGAAGCTTTCTTT. Encoded protein: CAISESIGAGNTEAFF.

V is TRBV10-3 and J is TRBJ2-5; D may be TRBD2 (7 bases). In germline, CDR1 is ENHRY, CDR2 SYGVKD. Trimming took off 6 bases at V and 3 bases at J, with 20 bases between the two ends. The CDR3 totals 16 residues. The CDR3 DNA follows: TGTGCCATCAGCCCAGCTCGAGGGGGGGATAAAGAGACCCAGTACTTC. This codes for CAISPARGGDKETQYF.

V is TRBV4-1 and J is TRBJ1-6; D gene uncertain. Trimming stripped 5 bases from V and 0 bases from J, with 11 bases between. The CDR3 extends over 16 amino acids. Germline assignment: CDR1 MGHRA and CDR2 YSYEKL. CDR3 region: CASSDGYSSYNSPLHF. CDR3 coding DNA: TGCGCCAGCAGCGACGGTTACAGCTCCTATAATTCACCCCTCCACTTT.

This sequence joins TRBV18 and TRBJ2-3, with 8 bases aligning to TRBD2. V dropped 3 bases and J dropped 2; count of bases not matched to a gene: 1. The V gene's germline CDR1 is KGHSH and CDR2 LQKENI. The CDR3 is 14 residues long. The CDR3 DNA reads TGTGCCAGCTCACCTAGCGGGAACACAGATACGCAGTATTTT. Its protein product is CASSPSGNTDTQYF. Based on the CDR3 plus reference TRBV18 and TRBJ2-3, the full variable domain is NAGVMQNPRHLVRRRGQEARLRCSPMKGHSHVYWYRQLPEEGLKFMVYLQKENIIDESGMPKERFSAEFPKEGPSILRIQQVVRGDSAAYFCASSPSGNTDTQYFGPGTRLTVL.

The V call is TRBV19, the J call TRBJ1-5; perhaps TRBD1 as D (5 bases). V was cut by 0 bases and J by 1 base, with 10 bases left in between. There are 16 residues in the CDR3. The germline V gene has CDR1 LNHDA and CDR2 SQIVND (reference sequence). CDR3 nucleotide sequence: TGTGCCAGTAGTATAGAGGGGGGGATGAGCAATCAGCCCCAGCATTTT. Encoded protein: CASSIEGGMSNQPQHF.

CDR3 loop: CAGSSGRLTEQYF. The DNA for the CDR3 is TGTGCCGGGTCTAGCGGGAGGTTAACCGAGCAGTACTTC. The chain uses TRBV2 and TRBJ2-7; 11 bases are a match to TRBD2. There are 13 residues in the CDR3. V was pared by 11 bases and J by 6 bases, with 9 bases of the junction left unmatched. Per the germline V gene, CDR1 is SNHLY and CDR2 is FYNNEI.

This chain connects TRBV19 to TRBJ2-3; 10 positions agree with TRBD1. The CDR3 has 16 amino acids. Germline V lookup: CDR1 LNHDA, CDR2 SQIVND (reference sequence). V was pared by 4 bases and J by 5 bases, with 9 bases of the junction left unmatched. The CDR3 coding sequence is TGTGCCAGTAGTAAGGACAGGGGGAGGTCGGGAGATACGCAGTATTTT. Amino acids: CASSKDRGRSGDTQYF.

The CDR3 DNA is TGTGCCAGCAGCAGAGGGACAGGGGACCCGGTGGGGGAGCTGTTTTTT. Its translation: CASSRGTGDPVGELFF. The chain has TRBV7-9 and TRBJ2-2; 10 bases fit TRBD1. Germline V gene lookup returns CDR1 SEHNR and CDR2 FQNEAQ (reference sequence). With 5 bases clipped from V and 8 bases from J, the junction kept 11 bases outside the gene matches. The CDR3 runs to 16 residues.

The gene calls are TRBV6-6 and TRBJ1-1, with 7 positions matching TRBD1. The V segment lost 5 bases and the J segment 7 bases; nucleotides outside the gene matches: 10. Germline CDR1 and CDR2: MNHNY and SVGAGI (reference sequence). The CDR3 is made up of 14 amino acids. As DNA, the CDR3 is TGTGCCAGCAGTCGGGCAGGGGGGACCCATGAAGCTTTCTTT. This translates into CASSRAGGTHEAFF.